Below are 6 T cell receptor beta chains sequenced from a single sample in a study of blood T cell repertoires in COVID-19. Assay: immunoSEQ multiplex PCR; the TCRdb copy retains only in-frame clones and omits some. The sample records roughly 200,000 clones, about 86% being singletons. Sequencing was done on a sample of PBMCs or T cells enriched from blood (not recorded which). Receptors were obtained from a woman in her 50s in a cohort exposed to, infected with or recovered from COVID-19 (not recorded which).

This clone was seen just once. This sequence joins TRBV28 and TRBJ2-3; 10 nucleotides line up with TRBD1. The CDR3 covers 17 residues. Germline trimming cut 5 bases from V and 3 bases from J; bases unmatched to any gene: 11. Germline V lookup: CDR1 MDHEN, CDR2 SYDVKM. CDR3 in DNA: TGTGCCAGCAGTCTTACCCTATCGGACAGGGGGACAGATACGCAGTATTTT. Its protein is CASSLTLSDRGTDTQYF. Drawing the rest from reference TRBV28 and TRBJ2-3, the complete variable domain is DVKVTQSSRYLVKRTGEKVFLECVQDMDHENMFWYRQDPGLGLRLIYFSYDVKMKEKGDIPEGYSVSREKKERFSLILESASTNQTSMYLCASSLTLSDRGTDTQYFGPGTRLTVL.

The CDR3 region has the DNA TGTGCCAGCAGGGGCACAGGGAATGAGCAGTTCTTC. As protein: CASRGTGNEQFF. The chain carries TRBV12-3 or TRBV12-4 and TRBJ2-1, with D maybe TRBD1 (6 bases). The V gene lost 6 bases and the J gene lost 7 bases, with 10 bases spanning the gap. This CDR3 contains 12 residues.

The chain carries TRBV6-5 and TRBJ1-5; 7 positions agree with TRBD1. The V and J ends lost 6 bases and 6 bases, in that order; junction bases with no gene match: 8. CDR3 length: 14 residues. Germline V CDR1 and CDR2: MNHEY, SVGAGI. CDR3 in amino acids: CASRETGSIQPQHF. CDR3 nucleotide sequence: TGTGCCAGCAGGGAGACAGGGAGTATTCAGCCCCAGCATTTT.

This sequence joins TRBV2 and TRBJ1-2; possible D gene TRBD1, 6 bases. This CDR3 has 13 amino acids. V lost 11 bases and J 0 bases, leaving 13 bases between the germline ends. Germline V gene sequence: CDR1 SNHLY, CDR2 FYNNEI. In nucleotides, the CDR3 is TGTGCCGCCCGACAGGAGGCTAACTATGGCTACACCTTC. Amino acids: CAARQEANYGYTF.

The chain couples TRBV30 to TRBJ1-3; no clear D. CDR3 length: 16 amino acids. Germline values: CDR1 GTSNPN, CDR2 SVGIG (reference sequence). With 3 bases removed from V and 3 bases from J, the gap between germline ends came to 18 bases. The CDR3 here is CAWSADWGKLGNTIYF. CDR3 bases: TGTGCCTGGAGCGCGGACTGGGGTAAACTTGGAAACACCATATATTTT.

This clone was detected only once. This chain uses TRBV10-2 with TRBJ1-2; D is possibly TRBD1 (6 bases). The CDR3 has 14 amino acids. The V gene lost 0 bases and the J gene lost 4 bases, with 9 bases spanning the gap. Per germline, CDR1 WSHSY and CDR2 SAAADI. The CDR3: CASSESLGGYGYTF. The CDR3 nucleotides are TGCGCCAGCAGTGAGTCCTTAGGGGGCTATGGCTACACCTTC.